This T cell receptor beta chain was sequenced for a study of CD8+CD57+ T cells in acquired aplastic anemia. For the study at large: The average for DNA from sorted CD4+ and CD8+ cells was 2.5 to 4 ug.

Patients sequenced had flow cytometry evidence of CD8+CD57+ cell expansion. Whole-study findings and limits: CD8+ Simpson's diversity did not differ significantly between patients and controls.

This clonotype was seen ten or more times. Its antigen is as yet unknown. It was genomic DNA that served as the template for profiling TCR beta VDJ and CDR3. TCRdb reprocessed the reads via MiXCR and lists one record per CDR3 protein. The repertoire holds about 200,000 distinct CDR3 sequences, almost 50% seen once, with about 20% in the top ten. The CDR3 loop spans 13 amino acids. Germline V gene sequence: CDR1 SGDLS, CDR2 YYNGEE. V dropped 4 bases and J dropped 4 bases, with 9 bases sitting between them. The sequence was collected from a human donor with aplastic anemia. The chain links TRBV9 to TRBJ1-3; the D is unclear. Sequenced input: sorted CD4+, CD8+, or CD8+CD57+ T cells (not recorded which) from PBMCs. Written as DNA, the CDR3 is TGTGCCAGCAGCACGTTTCCGGGAAACACCATATATTTT. Protein: CASSTFPGNTIYF.